This T cell receptor (beta chain) originates from a study of blood T cell repertoires in COVID-19. About the study: Samples taken during acute and convalescent COVID-19 were collected in the United States, Italy and Spain.

V was pared by 6 bases and J by 7 bases, with 11 bases of the junction left unmatched. Per germline, CDR1 SGHDT and CDR2 YYEEEE. The CDR3 consists of 17 residues. Those enrolled, adults aged roughly 18 to 89 years, came from 25 or so US areas. Recovered status applied to Cohort 3 donors who had two consecutive negative PCRs. It also applied to those with clearance or with symptom resolution. Repertoires were generated with immunoSEQ multiplex PCR, while TCRdb's copy carries only in-frame clones and drops some. The sample consists of hundreds of thousands of clones, roughly nine tenths of them appearing once.

The chain recombines TRBV5-6 with TRBJ2-2; TRBD2 matches at 14 bases. The clonotype comes from a middle-aged woman who had recovered from COVID-19. Source material: PBMCs or T cells enriched from blood (not recorded which). The CDR3 region is CASTPRGLAGAIGELFF. Written as DNA, the CDR3 is TGTGCCAGCACCCCCCGGGGACTAGCGGGAGCGATCGGGGAGCTGTTTTTT.